The 32 T cell receptor beta chains given below trace back to one sample, sequenced in a study of cytomegalovirus exposure and HLA in healthy donors. Vbeta (60) and Jbeta (13) primers were used in the PCR. Here immunoSEQ multiplex PCR was the method, and the copy in TCRdb shows in-frame clones only, minus some. The sample records over 200,000 clones, around 80% being singletons. The sample consisted of PBMCs. The receptors shown here come from a woman aged 35 to 49 in good health and CMV-seronegative.

The chain couples TRBV11-3 to TRBJ1-1; D not certain. Germline loops: CDR1 SGHNT, CDR2 YENEEA. This CDR3 comprises 13 residues. V gave up 5 bases and J gave up 7 bases, with 14 bases separating them. CDR3 DNA: TGTGCCAGCAGCCGCCTCCTGAGTAGTGAAGCTTTCTTT. As protein: CASSRLLSSEAFF. Full variable domain (remainder filled in from reference TRBV11-3 and TRBJ1-1): EAGVVQSPRYKIIEKKQPVAFWCNPISGHNTLYWYLQNLGQGPELLIRYENEEAVDDSQLPKDRFSAERLKGVDSTLKIQPAELGDSAVYLCASSRLLSSEAFFGQGTRLTVV.

As concerns this clone: At one end the junction does not follow the germline gene, possibly because of a read error. J is TRBJ1-2 and V is TRBV27; TRBD1 is a possible D gene (6 bases). CDR3 length: 13 amino acids. From germline, CDR1 is MNHEY and CDR2 SMNVEV (reference sequence). The CDR3 is CASSLNFRDILDF. The CDR3 DNA reads TGTGCCAGCAGTCTAAACTTCCGGGACATCCTTGACTTC.

V gene TRBV29-1 combines with J gene TRBJ1-2; D remains ambiguous. The CDR3 is 13 residues long. The V end was cut by 2 bases, the J end by 7 bases, with 14 bases between. Germline V gene lookup returns CDR1 SQVTM and CDR2 ANQGSEA. The CDR3 sequence is CSVESVLAGGYTF. The CDR3 DNA reads as TGCAGCGTTGAATCCGTCCTGGCTGGTGGCTACACCTTC. Using reference TRBV29-1 and TRBJ1-2 for the parts outside the CDR3, the full variable domain is SAVISQKPSRDICQRGTSLTIQCQVDSQVTMMFWYRQQPGQSLTLIATANQGSEATYESGFVIDKFPISRPNLTFSTLTVSNMSPEDSSIYLCSVESVLAGGYTFGSGTRLTVV.

The rearrangement uses TRBV28 and TRBJ1-6; TRBD1 is a possible D gene (5 bases). V dropped 3 bases and J dropped 7 bases, with 10 bases sitting between them. This CDR3 is 14 amino acids long. The germline V gene has CDR1 MDHEN and CDR2 SYDVKM. The chain's CDR3 is CASSFGQGNSPLHF. The DNA for the CDR3 is TGTGCCAGCAGTTTCGGGCAGGGAAATTCACCCCTCCACTTT.

The V and J genes are TRBV11-2 and TRBJ1-1; D remains ambiguous. Germline CDR1 is SGHAT and CDR2 is FQNNGV. V lost 6 bases to trimming and J lost 7 bases, with 12 bases between them. The CDR3 covers 12 residues. The CDR3 nucleotides are TGTGCCAGCAGTTCCGGGTGGAGTGAAGCTTTCTTT. This sequence encodes CASSSGWSEAFF.

This clone was seen just once. The chain joins TRBV15 to TRBJ2-7, with no clear D. Germline V CDR1 and CDR2: LNHNV, YYDKDF (reference sequence). V was pared by 1 base and J by 0 bases, with 7 bases between. The CDR3 sequence is 14 residues long. The CDR3 DNA follows: TGTGCCACCAGCAGAGTTTTAGACTCCTACGAGCAGTACTTC. It codes for CATSRVLDSYEQYF. The full variable domain, its missing parts supplied by reference TRBV15 and TRBJ2-7, is DAMVIQNPRYQVTQFGKPVTLSCSQTLNHNVMYWYQQKSSQAPKLLFHYYDKDFNNEADTPDNFQSRRPNTSFCFLDIRSPGLGDTAMYLCATSRVLDSYEQYFGPGTRLTVT.

V and J are TRBV11-2 and TRBJ2-7, with 11 bases that match TRBD2. The CDR3 contains 15 residues. Trimming took 8 bases from V and 1 from J; bases not matched to a gene: 7. CDR1 and CDR2 (germline): SGHAT, FQNNGV. The CDR3: CASVRLAGRSYEQYF. The CDR3 region has the DNA TGTGCCAGCGTTAGACTAGCGGGGCGTTCCTACGAGCAGTACTTC.

The CDR3 region is CASSPRTTEANVLTF. The CDR3 region has the DNA TGTGCCAGCAGCCCAAGGACTACGGAGGCCAACGTCCTGACTTTC. The rearrangement joins TRBV7-3 to TRBJ2-6; maybe TRBD2 (6 bases). The germline V gene has CDR1 SGHTA and CDR2 FQGTGA. The CDR3 consists of 15 residues. V lost 5 bases to trimming and J lost 6 bases, with 14 bases between them.

The chain carries TRBV7-8 and TRBJ1-2, with 9 bases fitting TRBD1. Germline CDR1 and CDR2: SGHVS and FQNEAQ. V was clipped by 4 bases and J by 7 bases; unmatched bases: 7. The length of the CDR3 is 14 residues. CDR3 sequence (DNA): TGTGCCAGCAGCTCAACGGGACAGGGTTTTGGCTACACCTTC. Translating gives CASSSTGQGFGYTF.

The chain recombines TRBV9 with TRBJ2-6; 7 nucleotides agree with TRBD1. The CDR3 covers 17 residues. With V trimmed by 3 bases and J by 1 base, 7 bases remained unmatched. The germline CDR1 and CDR2 sequences are SGDLS and YYNGEE. CDR3 sequence: CASSARTGGSGANVLTF. The CDR3 nucleotides read TGTGCCAGCAGCGCCCGGACAGGTGGGTCTGGGGCCAACGTCCTGACTTTC.

V is TRBV2 and J is TRBJ1-2, with D hard to call. In germline, CDR1 is SNHLY, CDR2 FYNNEI. The V and J ends lost 7 bases and 4 bases respectively, with 10 bases between them. The CDR3 extends over 12 amino acids. The CDR3, as DNA: TGTGCCAGCATTACACCAGGCTATGGCTACACCTTC. Translation gives CASITPGYGYTF.

The rearrangement uses TRBV25-1 and TRBJ1-6, with TRBD1 matching over 11 bases. CDR3 length: 14 residues. With 7 bases clipped from V and 10 bases from J, the junction kept 6 bases outside the gene matches. Germline V gives CDR1 MGHDK, CDR2 SYGVNS. CDR3 loop: CASTGQGAKSPLHF. The CDR3 DNA reads as TGTGCCAGCACCGGACAGGGGGCGAAATCACCCCTCCACTTT.

V and J are TRBV5-4 and TRBJ1-6, with 7 bases lining up with TRBD1. Germline V gene sequence: CDR1 SGHNT, CDR2 YYREEE (reference sequence). The length of the CDR3 is 20 residues. V trimming: 0 bases; J trimming: 7 bases; junction bases outside the gene matches: 19. The CDR3 bases are TGTGCCAGCAGCTTGGATAGGTCATCCCGGGACAGAGAAGAAAATTCACCCCTCCACTTT. This translates into CASSLDRSSRDREENSPLHF. The full variable domain, its missing parts supplied by reference TRBV5-4 and TRBJ1-6, is ETGVTQSPTHLIKTRGQQVTLRCSSQSGHNTVSWYQQALGQGPQFIFQYYREEENGRGNFPPRFSGLQFPNYSSELNVNALELDDSALYLCASSLDRSSRDREENSPLHFGNGTRLTVT.

This clone was picked up one time. V is TRBV6-5 and J is TRBJ1-5; 7 positions match TRBD1. CDR1 and CDR2 (germline): MNHEY, SVGAGI. The CDR3 runs 13 residues. V shed 6 bases and J 7 bases; nucleotides not matched to a gene: 6. The CDR3 sequence: CASSPNRGQPQHF. CDR3 sequence (DNA): TGTGCCAGCAGCCCGAACAGGGGACAGCCCCAGCATTTT.

The CDR3 sequence: CASSYSSAGVAGYTF. The CDR3 nucleotides read TGTGCCAGCAGTTACTCCTCGGCAGGGGTTGCTGGCTACACCTTC. The V and J genes are TRBV6-6 and TRBJ1-2; possible D gene TRBD1, 6 bases. The CDR3 has 15 amino acids. Per the germline V gene, CDR1 is MNHNY and CDR2 is SVGAGI (reference sequence). The V and J ends lost 0 bases and 7 bases respectively, with 15 bases between them.

The gene calls are TRBV10-3 and TRBJ1-4; D is unclear. CDR1 and CDR2 from the germline V gene are ENHRY and SYGVKD. The CDR3 totals 14 residues. Trimming shortened V by 3 bases and J by 7 bases, and 12 bases separated the two germline ends. DNA for the CDR3: TGTGCCATCAGTGATCCCGTAGATGGTGAAAAACTGTTTTTT. This sequence encodes CAISDPVDGEKLFF.

V gene TRBV29-1 combines with J gene TRBJ1-1; TRBD1 matches 8 bases. The germline V gene has CDR1 SQVTM and CDR2 ANQGSEA. This CDR3 has 14 residues. Trimming at V came to 3 bases and at J to 6 bases, leaving 9 bases not matched to a gene. The CDR3 sequence is CSVEGDRGRAEAFF. The CDR3 bases are TGCAGCGTTGAGGGTGACAGGGGTCGCGCTGAAGCTTTCTTT.

The chain joins TRBV5-4 to TRBJ2-7; tentative D call: TRBD2 (5 bases). Trimming left V 5 bases short and J 5 bases short, with 17 bases between. Germline V gene data show CDR1 as SGHNT and CDR2 as YYREEE (reference sequence). The length of the CDR3 is 14 residues. This chain's CDR3 is CASSWAGRTHEQYF. As DNA, the CDR3 is TGTGCCAGCAGTTGGGCGGGCAGAACACACGAGCAGTACTTC.

The sample holds a few counts of this clone. The V gene is TRBV2, the J gene TRBJ1-4; no definite D call. Germline CDR1 and CDR2: SNHLY and FYNNEI. Trimming cost V 5 bases and J 5 bases, with 6 bases left between them. The CDR3 extends over 12 amino acids. The CDR3 DNA reads as TGTGCCAGCAGTCCAGCGAATGAAAAACTGTTTTTT. Protein: CASSPANEKLFF.

This chain connects TRBV11-2 to TRBJ2-7; 11 bases align to TRBD2. J lost 1 base, V lost 3 bases, and 5 bases had no gene match. Germline-derived CDR1 and CDR2 are SGHAT and FQNNGV. The CDR3 is 16 residues long. CDR3 region: CASSFIASGGSYEQYF. The CDR3 coding sequence is TGTGCCAGCAGCTTCATCGCTAGCGGGGGGTCCTACGAGCAGTACTTC.

In this sample, this clone turned up once. V is TRBV5-1 and J is TRBJ1-2; 9 bases match TRBD1. CDR3 length: 13 amino acids. Germline trimming cut 4 bases from V and 8 bases from J; bases unmatched to any gene: 6. Per germline, CDR1 SGHRS and CDR2 YFSETQ. This chain's CDR3 is CASSPGTGTGYTF. CDR3 coding DNA: TGCGCCAGCAGCCCCGGGACAGGGACCGGCTACACCTTC. The full variable domain, its missing parts supplied by reference TRBV5-1 and TRBJ1-2, is KAGVTQTPRYLIKTRGQQVTLSCSPISGHRSVSWYQQTPGQGLQFLFEYFSETQRNKGNFPGRFSGRQFSNSRSEMNVSTLELGDSALYLCASSPGTGTGYTFGSGTRLTVV.

The CDR3 sequence is CASSLTREDTQYF. The CDR3 DNA follows: TGTGCCAGCAGCTTAACGAGGGAAGATACGCAGTATTTT. V usage is TRBV7-3 and J usage is TRBJ2-3; D may be TRBD2 (5 bases). The CDR3 extends over 13 amino acids. V shed 0 bases and J shed 5 bases, with 6 bases lying between them. Looked up from germline, CDR1 is SGHTA and CDR2 is FQGTGA.

This clone was seen once. J is TRBJ2-3 and V is TRBV7-3; TRBD2 agrees at 13 bases. Looked up from germline, CDR1 is SGHTA and CDR2 is FQGTGA. J was trimmed by 3 bases and V by 5 bases; bases with no gene match: 8. The CDR3 has 17 residues. The CDR3 region has the DNA TGTGCCAGCAGCCCTTCTAGACTAGCGGGGGGTACAGATACGCAGTATTTT. It encodes CASSPSRLAGGTDTQYF.

CDR3 amino acids: CAWSTSQGGDEQYF. CDR3 sequence (DNA): TGTGCCTGGAGTACCTCGCAGGGTGGAGACGAGCAGTACTTC. The chain has TRBV30 and TRBJ2-5, with D possibly being TRBD1 (5 bases). The J call is doubtful: the DNA matches TRBJ2-7 better. CDR1 is GTSNPN, CDR2 SVGIG, per germline (reference sequence). The CDR3 extends over 14 amino acids.

The rearrangement links TRBV6-5 to TRBJ1-2; 10 bases fit TRBD1. The junction had 2 bases not matched to a gene; V was cut back by 2 bases and J by 2 bases. The germline V gene encodes CDR1 MNHEY and CDR2 SVGAGI. There are 15 residues in the CDR3. The DNA for the CDR3 is TGTGCCAGCAGTTACGGGGGACAGGGGAACTATGGCTACACCTTC. Translating gives CASSYGGQGNYGYTF.

The V call is TRBV10-3, the J call TRBJ1-6; 7 bases are shared with TRBD1. Germline V gene sequence: CDR1 ENHRY, CDR2 SYGVKD. The CDR3 has 16 amino acids. Trimming cost V 9 bases and J 0 bases; bases outside gene matches: 8. For the CDR3, the DNA is TGTGCCATAGGGACAGTCAATAGCTCCTATAATTCACCCCTCCACTTT. As protein: CAIGTVNSSYNSPLHF.

The V gene is TRBV11-2, the J gene TRBJ2-6; possible D gene TRBD2, 5 bases. The germline gives CDR1 SGHAT, CDR2 FQNNGV. CDR3 size: 15 residues. Trimming took 3 bases from V and 2 from J, leaving 8 bases between them. The CDR3 DNA reads as TGTGCCAGCAGCTTTCCCGGGGCTGGGGCCAACGTCCTGACTTTC. Residues: CASSFPGAGANVLTF.

The chain couples TRBV4-3 to TRBJ2-1; 8 bases are a match to TRBD2. The CDR3 consists of 16 residues. The V gene end was trimmed by 0 bases and the J gene end by 3 bases; junction bases not matched to a gene: 4. The germline V gene encodes CDR1 LGHNA and CDR2 YSLEER. DNA for the CDR3: TGCGCCAGCAGCCAAGACCCGGGGGGGCTCTACAATGAGCAGTTCTTC. Translation: CASSQDPGGLYNEQFF.

The rearrangement links TRBV19 to TRBJ2-7; 8 positions agree with TRBD1. V gave up 5 bases and J gave up 2 bases; unmatched junction bases: 8. CDR1 and CDR2 (germline): LNHDA, SQIVND (reference sequence). The CDR3 loop spans 15 amino acids. CDR3 residues: CASSPHRGLTYEQYF. CDR3 nucleotides: TGTGCCAGTAGTCCCCACAGGGGGTTAACCTACGAGCAGTACTTC. The whole variable domain, remainder taken from reference TRBV19 and TRBJ2-7, is DGGITQSPKYLFRKEGQNVTLSCEQNLNHDAMYWYRQDPGQGLRLIYYSQIVNDFQKGDIAEGYSVSREKKESFPLTVTSAQKNPTAFYLCASSPHRGLTYEQYFGPGTRLTVT.

The rearrangement joins TRBV6-1 to TRBJ2-2; 8 bases line up with TRBD1. Germline V gene data show CDR1 as MNHNS and CDR2 as SASEGT. After removal of 4 bases from V and 2 bases from J, the junction contained 3 bases not matched to a gene. The CDR3 is 15 amino acids. In DNA form, the CDR3 reads TGTGCCAGCAGTGGGACAGGGCTCAACACCGGGGAGCTGTTTTTT. It specifies CASSGTGLNTGELFF.

The genes are TRBV6-6 and TRBJ1-1, with 7 positions matching TRBD1. Germline values: CDR1 MNHNY, CDR2 SVGAGI (reference sequence). Trimming cost V 5 bases and J 4 bases; bases outside gene matches: 10. The CDR3 totals 15 residues. As DNA, the CDR3 is TGTGCCAGCAGTAAACCCCTGACAGGGAGCACTGAAGCTTTCTTT. This encodes CASSKPLTGSTEAFF.

The CDR3 coding sequence is TGTGCCAGCAGTATCGGTAGGGGCCATCAGCCCCAGCATTTT. Translating gives CASSIGRGHQPQHF. V gene TRBV27 combines with J gene TRBJ1-5, with D perhaps TRBD1 (5 bases). V was cut by 5 bases and J by 5 bases, with 13 bases left in between. Looked up from germline, CDR1 is MNHEY and CDR2 is SMNVEV (reference sequence). The CDR3 runs 14 residues.